This TCR beta chain was sequenced in a study of T cell responses to AZD1222 COVID-19 vaccine. General observations from the study: Increased Spike-specific TCR breadth and depth were observed after two AZD1222 doses. Only a handful of AZD1222 recipients were seropositive at baseline. Donors in the cohort were predominantly white British and more often female, and clonal diversity was possibly underestimated.

The CDR3 has 15 residues. V lost 2 bases, J lost 3 bases, and 13 bases lay in between. Germline assignment: CDR1 SGHVS and CDR2 FNYEAQ. Profiling relied on immunoSEQ multiplex PCR, and the TCRdb table lists in-frame clones only, not all of them. Of 150,000 to 200,000 clones listed, around 90% are singletons. Details on this clone: The target antigen is unknown.

This specimen consisted of peripheral blood, obtained 28 days after the second dose of the MenACWY control vaccine. The clonotype was recovered from an adult who received the MenACWY meningococcal vaccine as a control. The chain carries TRBV7-6 and TRBJ2-5; a weak D match, TRBD2 (5 bases). The CDR3 coding sequence is TGTGCCAGCAGCTTATTGAATAGCGTCAAAGAGACCCAGTACTTC. It yields the protein CASSLLNSVKETQYF.